The 3 T cell receptor beta chains listed next were all sequenced from one sample in a study of OX40 agonist ivuxolimab in advanced cancers. Assay: immunoSEQ multiplex PCR; the TCRdb copy retains only in-frame clones and omits some. The table records 78,000 or so clones, roughly 81% of them present only once. The sample in question was CD4+ or CD8+ T cells sorted from blood, obtained in a trial of the OX40 agonist ivuxolimab. All receptors come from an adult with an advanced solid tumor such as melanoma, head and neck, liver or kidney cancer.

This clone was counted once. Distinct nucleotide sequences in the sample also encode this CDR3. The V and J genes are TRBV7-9 and TRBJ2-1; 13 nucleotides align to TRBD2. CDR1 and CDR2 (germline): SEHNR, FQNEAQ (reference sequence). This CDR3 contains 16 residues. V was clipped by 3 bases and J by 1 base; unmatched bases: 0. This CDR3 reads CASSLGLAGSYNEQFF. The CDR3 DNA sequence: TGTGCCAGCAGCTTGGGACTAGCGGGATCCTACAATGAGCAGTTCTTC. Full variable domain (rest looked up from reference TRBV7-9 and TRBJ2-1): DTGVSQNPRHKITKRGQNVTFRCDPISEHNRLYWYRQTLGQGPEFLTYFQNEAQLEKSRLLSDRFSAERPKGSFSTLEIQRTEQGDSAMYLCASSLGLAGSYNEQFFGPGTRLTVL.

V is TRBV28 and J is TRBJ2-2, with 10 bases that match TRBD2. CDR3 length: 16 amino acids. In germline, CDR1 is MDHEN, CDR2 SYDVKM. Trimming at V came to 7 bases and at J to 6 bases, leaving 11 bases not matched to a gene. CDR3 in amino acids: CASTGLGLAGAGELFF. The CDR3 nucleotides read TGTGCCAGCACCGGCCTCGGGCTAGCGGGAGCCGGGGAGCTGTTTTTT.

This chain uses TRBV11-3 with TRBJ2-3; no firm D call. The germline V gene has CDR1 SGHNT and CDR2 YENEEA. The CDR3 contains 13 residues. V was cut by 5 bases and J by 5 bases, with 11 bases left in between. The CDR3 region is CASSLVSRDTQYF. CDR3 bases: TGTGCCAGCAGCCTCGTGTCTAGAGATACGCAGTATTTT.